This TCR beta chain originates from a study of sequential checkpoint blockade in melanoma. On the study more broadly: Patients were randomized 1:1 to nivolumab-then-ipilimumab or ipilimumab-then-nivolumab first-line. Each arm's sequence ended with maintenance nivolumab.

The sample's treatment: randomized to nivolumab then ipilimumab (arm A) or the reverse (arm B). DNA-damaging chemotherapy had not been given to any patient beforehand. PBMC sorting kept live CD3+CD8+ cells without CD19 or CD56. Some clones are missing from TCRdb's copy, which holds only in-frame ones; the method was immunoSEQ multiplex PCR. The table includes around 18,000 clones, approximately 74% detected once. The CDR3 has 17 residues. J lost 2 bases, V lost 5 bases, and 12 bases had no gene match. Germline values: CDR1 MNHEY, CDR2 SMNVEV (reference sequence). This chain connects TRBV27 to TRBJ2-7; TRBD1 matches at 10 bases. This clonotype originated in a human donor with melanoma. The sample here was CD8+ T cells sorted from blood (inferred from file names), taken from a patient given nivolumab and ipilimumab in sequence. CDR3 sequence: CASSPPPGTGVTYEQYF. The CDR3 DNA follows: TGTGCCAGCAGTCCACCCCCCGGGACAGGGGTCACCTACGAGCAGTACTTC.